Many counts were recorded for the clone carrying this T cell receptor beta chain. The library had UMIs added by 3' ligation of an oligonucleotide to TCR cDNA. Unsorted total RNA, about 1 to 1000 ng, was DNase treated before reverse transcription. With 5 bases clipped from V and 11 bases from J, the junction kept 5 bases outside the gene matches. The germline V gene has CDR1 ENHRY and CDR2 SYGVKD. There are 11 residues in the CDR3. Four PCR rounds used nested alpha and beta constant region primers plus the SP2 primer. Alpha and beta constant region primers primed reverse transcription for blood and skin samples. One entry per CDR3 protein, called by TCRdb with MiXCR from the 5' RACE reads. The sample carries fewer than 40,000 distinct CDR3 sequences, about a sixth recorded once. This specimen comes from a study of naive and memory T cell subsets.

The origin of this receptor is a female donor in good health. The chain joins TRBV10-3 to TRBJ1-1, with 7 bases fitting TRBD1. The CDR3 region is CAISKTGVAFF. In DNA form, the CDR3 reads TGTGCCATCAGTAAAACAGGGGTGGCTTTCTTT.